A single sample gave rise to the 14 T cell receptor beta chains below, sequenced in a study of blood T cells in healthy people across ages (dated by TCRdb to the mid-2010s). Libraries came from 5' RACE. Sequencing took place on an Illumina HiSeq 2500. A second PCR of 7 to 11 cycles was performed with a sample-barcoded 5' primer and a J-beta primer mix. TCRdb's own reprocessing of the public reads used fastp at Q25 and MiXCR and kept productive beta chains. Rows are unified per CDR3 protein, each entry keeping the most common DNA and genes. This sample is represented by around 970,000 distinct CDR3 sequences; 51% of them were singletons. The ten largest make up around a fifth of the sample. Sequencing was done on a sample of blood. These receptors all stem from a woman aged 55-75 years in good health.

V and J are TRBV29-1 and TRBJ2-3, with D possibly being TRBD2 (6 bases). This CDR3 is built from 14 residues. Germline CDR1 and CDR2: SQVTM and ANQGSEA. The V and J ends lost 6 bases and 2 bases respectively, with 15 bases between them. The CDR3 nucleotides read TGCAGCGTATTACTAGCCCCTCACACAGATACGCAGTATTTT. Translation gives CSVLLAPHTDTQYF.

This clonotype showed up just once. The genes are TRBV20-1 and TRBJ2-1, with D perhaps TRBD2 (6 bases). CDR3 length: 16 amino acids. Trimming shortened V by 0 bases and J by 8 bases, and 20 bases separated the two germline ends. CDR1 is DFQATT, CDR2 SNEGSKA, per germline (reference sequence). CDR3 in DNA: TGCAGTGCTAGAGATAGGGGACTCACTCCAATCGATGAGCAGTTCTTC. As protein: CSARDRGLTPIDEQFF.

The sample holds a few counts of this clonotype. The chain is built from TRBV12-3 or TRBV12-4 and TRBJ2-4; 7 bases match TRBD2. The J call may be incorrect, as the DNA end agrees better with TRBJ2-7. This CDR3 has 14 residues. CDR3 in amino acids: CASNQRGPNYEQYF. The DNA of the CDR3 is TGTGCCAGCAATCAGCGGGGACCTAACTACGAGCAGTACTTC.

The rearrangement uses TRBV9 and TRBJ2-3; TRBD2 matches 8 bases. CDR1 SGDLS and CDR2 YYNGEE come from the germline V gene. The CDR3 totals 17 residues. V lost 3 bases, J lost 2 bases, and 11 bases stayed unmatched. Here the CDR3 DNA reads TGTGCCAGCAGCGCAAACCTCCTAGCGGGCGACACAGATACGCAGTATTTT. As protein: CASSANLLAGDTDTQYF. The full variable domain, completed using reference TRBV9 and TRBJ2-3, is DSGVTQTPKHLITATGQRVTLRCSPRSGDLSVYWYQQSLDQGLQFLIQYYNGEERAKGNILERFSAQQFPDLHSELNLSSLELGDSALYFCASSANLLAGDTDTQYFGPGTRLTVL.

This clonotype was found a few times. The chain carries TRBV4-2 and TRBJ2-5; no clear D gene. CDR1 and CDR2 (germline): LGHNA, YNFKEQ. CDR3 length: 13 amino acids. V shed 1 base and J shed 5 bases, with 8 bases lying between them. This CDR3 is CASSQVVFETQYF. Written as DNA, the CDR3 is TGTGCCAGCAGCCAAGTAGTTTTTGAGACCCAGTACTTC.

The chain joins TRBV18 to TRBJ1-5, with TRBD1 identical over 7 bases. V was clipped by 3 bases and J by 5 bases; unmatched bases: 13. CDR1 and CDR2 (germline): KGHSH, LQKENI. This CDR3 comprises 17 residues. CDR3 in DNA: TGTGCCAGCTCACCTCGGGTGGTCGGACAGGTGGATCAGCCCCAGCATTTT. Its translation: CASSPRVVGQVDQPQHF.

The chain employs TRBV7-2 and TRBJ2-7; D remains ambiguous. The CDR3 extends over 11 amino acids. V gave up 5 bases and J gave up 6 bases, with 8 bases separating them. The germline V gene encodes CDR1 SGHTA and CDR2 FQGNSA. The CDR3 DNA reads TGTGCCAGCAGCACGTACCTCGAGCAGTACTTC. It yields the protein CASSTYLEQYF.

Concerning this clonotype itself: The junction departs from germline at one end; a sequencing error may be responsible. The CDR3 sequence: CTSTPGLGGSETQYF. The CDR3 DNA sequence: TGTACCAGCACCCCGGGTTTGGGAGGATCTGAGACCCAGTACTTC. The chain recombines TRBV6-5 with TRBJ2-7; weak D call: TRBD2 (6 bases). The tail of the sequence fits TRBJ2-5 better, so the J call may be wrong. This CDR3 spans 15 amino acids. Germline loops: CDR1 MNHEY, CDR2 SVGAGI.

This chain links TRBV5-6 with TRBJ1-2; 12 positions match TRBD1. CDR3 size: 14 residues. The germline V gene has CDR1 SGHDT and CDR2 YYEEEE. V was clipped by 4 bases and J by 7 bases; unmatched bases: 5. Here the CDR3 reads CASSLGQGACGYTF. For the CDR3, the DNA is TGTGCCAGCAGCCTGGGACAGGGGGCTTGTGGCTACACCTTC.

The chain is built from TRBV7-9 and TRBJ2-3, with 7 bases aligning to TRBD1. Per the germline V gene, CDR1 is SEHNR and CDR2 is FQNEAQ (reference sequence). The length of the CDR3 is 14 residues. The J segment lost 0 bases and the V segment lost 8 bases, leaving 5 bases of the junction unmatched. The CDR3 nucleotides are TGTGCCAGCGTCAACAGGGGAAGCACAGATACGCAGTATTTT. Protein sequence: CASVNRGSTDTQYF.

As regards this clonotype: The junction departs from germline at one end; a sequencing error may be responsible. J is TRBJ1-6 and V is TRBV30; D is possibly TRBD1 (5 bases). The germline CDR1 and CDR2 sequences are GTSNPN and SVGIG (reference sequence). The CDR3 is 15 amino acids. CDR3 sequence reads: CAWSGATGNHSSLHF. The CDR3, as DNA: TGTGCCTGGAGTGGGGCTACAGGAAACCATTCATCCCTCCACTTT.

This clonotype was found a few times. The genes are TRBV20-1 and TRBJ1-2; possibly TRBD1 for D (6 bases). Trimming shortened V by 5 bases and J by 8 bases, and 18 bases separated the two germline ends. The germline gives CDR1 DFQATT, CDR2 SNEGSKA (reference sequence). The CDR3 is 13 residues long. CDR3 protein: CSAQVGALSGYTF. In DNA, the CDR3 is TGCAGTGCTCAAGTGGGGGCCCTATCCGGCTACACCTTC.

This clonotype was detected a few times. This rearrangement joins TRBV7-9 to TRBJ2-5; TRBD1 matches at 12 bases. The ends lost 3 bases at V and 4 bases at J; junction bases unmatched: 0. CDR1 and CDR2 (germline): SEHNR, FQNEAQ (reference sequence). CDR3 size: 14 residues. The CDR3 spells CASSLGQGAETQYF. DNA of the CDR3: TGTGCCAGCAGCTTGGGACAGGGGGCAGAGACCCAGTACTTC.

The V and J genes are TRBV27 and TRBJ2-5; D is unclear. Germline V CDR1 and CDR2: MNHEY, SMNVEV (reference sequence). This CDR3 comprises 13 residues. The V end lost 10 bases, the J end lost 5 bases, and 17 bases lay between the germline ends. In DNA form, the CDR3 reads TGTGCCACCTCGAGGACCAGGTGGGAGACCCAGTACTTC. It yields the protein CATSRTRWETQYF.